This TCR beta chain was documented in a study of blood T cells in healthy people across ages. Study-wide context: Template-switching capture recovered about one barcoded beta molecule per two T cells. Study-level results: The recorded TCR beta diversity per million T cells decreased in a roughly linear manner with age.

A second about 6 to 11 cycle PCR used barcoded and J-beta primers. Researchers report that a template-switch adaptor with 12 random nucleotides tagged each cDNA molecule. A single record per CDR3 protein comes from TCRdb applying MiXCR to the 5' RACE reads. The sample contains about 970,000 distinct CDR3 sequences, roughly 51% of which appear only once. Healthy Caucasian individuals from Russia aged about 6 to 100 served as donors. In the case of this clonotype: Its antigen is currently unknown.

Losses at the gene ends were 10 bases for V and 0 bases for J; bases not matched to a gene: 13. The CDR3 loop spans 16 amino acids. The chain combines TRBV12-3 or TRBV12-4 with TRBJ2-3, with 7 bases aligning to TRBD2. The TCR comes from a woman aged 55-75 years in good health. Material: blood. DNA of the CDR3: TGTGCCATAACAAATGGGCTAGCGGTTAGCACAGATACGCAGTATTTT. As protein: CAITNGLAVSTDTQYF.